The rows below give T cell receptor beta chains drawn from one sample of a study of cytotoxic CD8 clonotypes in ibrutinib-treated CLL. Sequencing was performed with immunoSEQ multiplex PCR; in TCRdb, only in-frame clones are kept and a portion is missing. In the table there are 300,000 or so clones, roughly 70% of which are singletons. Sequencing used PBMCs, obtained after 36 months of ibrutinib treatment. The receptors here all came from a human donor with chronic lymphocytic leukemia. CDR3s include the opening cysteine and the closing phenylalanine or tryptophan. D genes are given only for firm matches. Rows give clone size only sometimes, using once, few, many, or a class for an expanded clone.

J	D	size	length	V	CDR3	DNA
TRBJ2-5	-	-	13	TRBV9	CASSTSGVETQYF	TGTGCCAGCAGCACATCCGGGGTGGAGACCCAGTACTTC
TRBJ2-2	-	-	13	TRBV7-8	CASSALGPGELFF	TGTGCCAGCAGCGCCCTGGGTCCCGGGGAGCTGTTTTTT
TRBJ2-7	TRBD2	-	14	TRBV29-1	CSVEAGEGTYEQYF	TGCAGCGTTGAGGCTGGGGAGGGAACCTACGAGCAGTACTTC
TRBJ2-2	-	-	14	TRBV7-3	CASSLGRNTGELFF	TGTGCCAGCAGCTTAGGGCGGAACACCGGGGAGCTGTTTTTT
TRBJ1-1	-	-	14	TRBV19	CASSFGPMGTEAFF	TGTGCCAGTAGTTTCGGACCGATGGGCACTGAAGCTTTCTTT
TRBJ2-6	-	few	16	TRBV7-8	CASSGTGWSGANVLTF	TGTGCCAGCAGCGGCACGGGATGGTCTGGGGCCAACGTCCTGACTTTC
TRBJ2-5	TRBD2	-	17	TRBV4-3	CASSHPRGGAPGETQYF	TGCGCCAGCAGCCACCCCCGGGGGGGCGCGCCAGGAGAGACCCAGTACTTC
TRBJ2-3	TRBD2	-	17	TRBV2	CASNSGRGASSTDTQYF	TGTGCCAGCAACTCCGGGCGGGGGGCCTCTAGCACAGATACGCAGTATTTT
TRBJ1-1	TRBD1	-	13	TRBV29-1	CSAAGQVNTEAFF	TGCAGCGCCGCCGGACAGGTGAACACTGAAGCTTTCTTT
TRBJ1-1	-	-	14	TRBV19	CASSIGHPNTEAFF	TGTGCCAGTAGTATAGGGCACCCGAACACTGAAGCTTTCTTT
TRBJ2-5	TRBD2	few	13	TRBV6-5	CASRGGVSETQYF	TGTGCCAGCAGGGGAGGGGTTTCAGAGACCCAGTACTTC
TRBJ2-7	-	-	17	TRBV1	CTSSQDPREVSSYEQYF	TGCACCAGCAGCCAAGATCCCCGGGAGGTGAGCTCCTACGAGCAGTACTTC
TRBJ1-2	TRBD1	few	10	TRBV28	CASRGYGYTF	TGCGCCAGCAGGGGGTATGGCTACACCTTC
TRBJ2-1	-	-	13	TRBV29-1	CSVERDTYNEQFF	TGCAGCGTTGAGCGGGATACTTACAATGAGCAGTTCTTC
TRBJ1-6	TRBD1	few	14	TRBV25-1	CASRRQGGDSPLHF	TGTGCCAGCAGGCGACAGGGAGGGGATTCACCCCTCCACTTT
TRBJ2-2	TRBD1	-	17	TRBV18	CASSPDPGQGNTGELFF	TGTGCCAGCTCACCGGATCCGGGACAGGGCAACACCGGGGAGCTGTTTTTT
TRBJ2-1	-	once	15	TRBV27	CASSLSSPRDNEQFF	TGTGCCAGCAGTTTATCAAGTCCCAGGGACAATGAGCAGTTCTTC